This entry features one T cell receptor (beta chain) sequence. What it binds is not known. This CDR3 contains 14 residues. The ends lost 6 bases at V and 4 bases at J; junction bases unmatched: 8. Germline-derived CDR1 and CDR2 are SNHLY and FYNNEI. Profiling relied on immunoSEQ multiplex PCR, and the TCRdb table lists in-frame clones only, not all of them. Of 84,000 or so clones detected, around nine tenths appear once; the ten largest clones hold 0.25% to 0.35%. The record originates from a study of OX40 agonist ivuxolimab in advanced cancers. Enrollment shut out patients with autoimmune disease history or systemic immunosuppression. Overall study findings and caveats: Several nonresponders also turned out to have low normalized T-cell clonal expansion. Clonal expansion by week 6 occurred in CD4+ and CD8+ blood T cells (at 0.1 to 3.0 mg/kg).

Specimen: CD4+ or CD8+ T cells sorted from blood, collected in a trial of the OX40 agonist ivuxolimab. This receptor was identified in an adult with an advanced solid tumor such as melanoma, head and neck, liver or kidney cancer. This rearrangement joins TRBV2 to TRBJ2-5; 7 bases align to TRBD1. DNA of the CDR3: TGTGCCAGCAGCTCGGGACAGTTGGGAGAGACCCAGTACTTC. Protein: CASSSGQLGETQYF.